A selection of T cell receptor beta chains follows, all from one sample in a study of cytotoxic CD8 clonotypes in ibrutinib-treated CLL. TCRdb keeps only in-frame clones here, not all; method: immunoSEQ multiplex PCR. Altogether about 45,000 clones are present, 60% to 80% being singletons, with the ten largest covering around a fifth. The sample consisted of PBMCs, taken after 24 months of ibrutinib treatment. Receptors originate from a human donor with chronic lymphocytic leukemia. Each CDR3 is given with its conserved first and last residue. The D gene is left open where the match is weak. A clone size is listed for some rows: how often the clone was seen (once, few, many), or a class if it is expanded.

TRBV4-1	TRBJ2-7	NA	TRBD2	CASSQDLAGVWKQYF	TGCGCCAGCAGCCAAGATCTAGCGGGAGTTTGGAAGCAGTACTTC
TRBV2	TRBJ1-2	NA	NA	CASVMRGLMGGYTF	TGTGCCAGCGTAATGCGGGGACTTATGGGTGGCTACACCTTC
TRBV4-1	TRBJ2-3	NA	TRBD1	CASSQEGDRDDTQYF	TGCGCCAGCAGCCAAGAGGGGGACAGGGATGATACGCAGTATTTT
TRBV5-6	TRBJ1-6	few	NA	CASTAGAQNSPLHF	TGTGCCAGCACGGCCGGGGCCCAGAATTCACCCCTCCACTTT
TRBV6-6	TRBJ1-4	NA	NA	CASSFAKNGKLFF	TGTGCCAGCAGTTTCGCAAAGAACGGAAAACTGTTTTTT
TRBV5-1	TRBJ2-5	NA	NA	CASSTPQETQYF	TGCGCCAGCAGCACACCTCAAGAGACCCAGTACTTC
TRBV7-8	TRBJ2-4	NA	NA	CASSLPPYSAKNIQYF	TGTGCCAGCAGCCTTCCCCCATATAGCGCCAAAAACATTCAGTACTTC
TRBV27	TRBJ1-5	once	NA	CASSFWGANQPQHF	TGTGCCAGCAGTTTTTGGGGAGCTAATCAGCCCCAGCATTTT
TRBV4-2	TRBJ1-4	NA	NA	CASSQEWGAGQLFF	TGTGCCAGCAGCCAAGAATGGGGCGCAGGGCAACTGTTTTTT
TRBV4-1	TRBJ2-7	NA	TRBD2	CASSQEVLLLAGETYEQYF	TGCGCCAGCAGCCAAGAGGTCCTCCTACTAGCGGGGGAGACCTACGAGCAGTACTTC
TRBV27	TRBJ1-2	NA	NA	CASSFLYESDGYTF	TGTGCCAGCAGTTTCCTATATGAAAGTGATGGCTACACCTTC
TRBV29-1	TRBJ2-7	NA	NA	CSAQTPEGYEQYF	TGCAGCGCTCAGACTCCCGAAGGGTACGAGCAGTACTTC
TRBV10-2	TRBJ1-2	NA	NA	CASSEKGIYGYTF	TGCGCCAGCAGTGAGAAAGGAATTTATGGCTACACCTTC
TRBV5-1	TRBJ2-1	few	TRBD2	CASSLGGRSYNEQFF	TGCGCCAGCAGCTTGGGCGGGAGGAGTTACAATGAGCAGTTCTTC
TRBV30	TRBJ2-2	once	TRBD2	CAWRRLAGTGELFF	TGTGCCTGGAGGAGACTAGCGGGCACCGGGGAGCTGTTTTTT
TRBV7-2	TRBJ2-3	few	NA	CASSLAPSANTDTQYF	TGTGCCAGCAGCTTAGCACCTAGCGCGAACACAGATACGCAGTATTTT
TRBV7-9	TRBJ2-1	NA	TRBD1	CASSPRDRVNNEQFF	TGTGCCAGCAGCCCCCGGGACAGGGTTAACAATGAGCAGTTCTTC
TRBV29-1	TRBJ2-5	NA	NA	CSAGRPQETQYF	TGCAGCGCTGGACGCCCGCAAGAGACCCAGTACTTC
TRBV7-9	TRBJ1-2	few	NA	CASSSQTANYGYTF	TGTGCCAGCAGCTCTCAGACAGCAAACTATGGCTACACCTTC
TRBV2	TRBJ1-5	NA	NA	CASSFRQDWSNQPQHF	TGTGCCAGCAGTTTCCGACAGGACTGGAGCAATCAGCCCCAGCATTTT
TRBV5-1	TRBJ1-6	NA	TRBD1	CASSRGQGAVNSPLHF	TGCGCCAGCAGTCGCGGACAGGGGGCTGTTAATTCACCCCTCCACTTT
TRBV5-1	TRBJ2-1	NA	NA	CASKQDSSDEQFF	TGCGCCAGCAAGCAAGACAGCTCGGATGAGCAGTTCTTC
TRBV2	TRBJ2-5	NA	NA	CASRPRTVAQETQYF	TGTGCCAGCAGACCTAGGACAGTGGCCCAAGAGACCCAGTACTTC
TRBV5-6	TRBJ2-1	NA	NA	CASRLRTASSYNEQFF	TGTGCCAGCAGACTCCGGACGGCTAGCTCCTACAATGAGCAGTTCTTC
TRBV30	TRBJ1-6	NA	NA	CAWSADYSSPLHF	TGTGCCTGGAGTGCGGATTACAGTTCACCCCTCCACTTT
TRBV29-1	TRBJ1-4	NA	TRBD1	CSVVGQAYEKLFF	TGCAGCGTTGTGGGACAGGCCTATGAAAAACTGTTTTTT
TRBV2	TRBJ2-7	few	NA	CASSEALVLAYEQYF	TGTGCCAGCAGTGAAGCGCTGGTACTAGCCTACGAGCAGTACTTC
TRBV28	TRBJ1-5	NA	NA	CASSLQGRGYSNQPQHF	TGTGCCAGCAGTTTACAGGGGCGGGGGTATAGCAATCAGCCCCAGCATTTT
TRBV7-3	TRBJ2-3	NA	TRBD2	CASSLNPSSGRASDTQYF	TGTGCCAGCAGCTTAAACCCCTCTAGCGGCCGAGCCAGTGATACGCAGTATTTT
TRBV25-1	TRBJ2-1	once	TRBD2	CASSEHSGLAGGYNEQFF	TGTGCCAGCAGTGAACACTCGGGACTAGCGGGAGGATACAATGAGCAGTTCTTC
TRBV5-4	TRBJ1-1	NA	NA	CASSPPGAVNTEAFF	TGTGCCAGCAGCCCCCCGGGGGCGGTGAACACTGAAGCTTTCTTT
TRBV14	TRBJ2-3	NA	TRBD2	CASSPGWTSIEVTDTQYF	TGTGCCAGCAGCCCCGGCTGGACTAGCATCGAGGTGACAGATACGCAGTATTTT
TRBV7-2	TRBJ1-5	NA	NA	CASSLATAQPQHF	TGTGCCAGCAGCTTAGCCACAGCTCAGCCCCAGCATTTT
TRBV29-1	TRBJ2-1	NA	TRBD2	CSVERLKLAGVNEQFF	TGCAGCGTTGAAAGGTTGAAACTAGCGGGAGTCAATGAGCAGTTCTTC
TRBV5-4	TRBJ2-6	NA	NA	CASSPQGPGANVLTF	TGTGCCAGCAGTCCTCAGGGGCCCGGGGCCAACGTCCTGACTTTC
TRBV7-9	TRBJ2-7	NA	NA	CASSLSTYEQYF	TGTGCCAGCAGCTTAAGCACGTACGAGCAGTACTTC
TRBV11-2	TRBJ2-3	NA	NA	CASSSYIPPGDTQYF	TGTGCCAGCAGCTCTTATATCCCCCCGGGGGATACGCAGTATTTT
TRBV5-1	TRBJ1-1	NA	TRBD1	CASSLDRGDTEAFF	TGCGCCAGCAGCTTAGACAGGGGGGACACTGAAGCTTTCTTT
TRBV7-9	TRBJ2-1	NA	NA	CASSLVQGMSNNEQFF	TGTGCCAGCAGCTTAGTTCAGGGAATGAGCAACAATGAGCAGTTCTTC
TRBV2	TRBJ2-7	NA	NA	CASTGTITYEQYF	TGTGCCAGCACCGGGACGATAACCTACGAGCAGTACTTC